A single sample gave rise to the 21 T cell receptor beta chains below, sequenced in a study of blood T cells in healthy people across ages. The authors ran a second PCR of about 6 to 11 cycles using a sample-barcoded 5' primer and a J-beta primer mix. In TCRdb, the 5' RACE reads were re-called with MiXCR into one record per CDR3 protein. The table lists roughly 1.7 million distinct CDR3 sequences, around 35% of them singletons. Source material: blood. These receptors all come from a woman aged 30 to 39 in good health.

The chain employs TRBV5-1 and TRBJ2-3; the match to TRBD2 covers 7 bases. CDR1 and CDR2 (germline): SGHRS, YFSETQ. The V segment lost 5 bases and the J segment 4 bases; nucleotides outside the gene matches: 7. The CDR3 runs to 14 residues. In DNA, the CDR3 is TGCGCCAGCAGGGATAGCGGGTGGGCAGATACGCAGTATTTT. Its protein product is CASRDSGWADTQYF.

This clonotype has just a few counts. The V gene is TRBV4-1, the J gene TRBJ2-5; D is unresolved. CDR3 length equals 16 residues. V was trimmed by 0 bases and J by 11 bases, leaving 22 bases between them. The germline V gene encodes CDR1 MGHRA and CDR2 YSYEKL. This chain's CDR3 is CASSQDGSVNSYKQYF. The DNA of the CDR3 is TGCGCCAGCAGCCAAGACGGTTCGGTGAACTCCTACAAGCAGTACTTC.

The chain carries TRBV20-1 and TRBJ2-5; no reliable D call. The CDR3 is made up of 16 amino acids. V was clipped by 0 bases and J by 2 bases, with 16 bases between them. The germline V gene has CDR1 DFQATT and CDR2 SNEGSKA (reference sequence). The CDR3 reads CSAREALSESQETQYF. The CDR3 nucleotides are TGCAGTGCTAGAGAGGCCCTGTCGGAGAGTCAAGAGACCCAGTACTTC.

This clonotype was observed a single time. The CDR3 here is CASSARGQGVYGYTF. Here the CDR3 DNA reads TGTGCCAGCAGCGCCAGGGGACAGGGAGTGTATGGCTACACCTTC. V usage is TRBV6-1 and J usage is TRBJ1-2, with 9 bases lining up with TRBD1. The germline V gene encodes CDR1 MNHNS and CDR2 SASEGT. CDR3 size: 15 residues. After removal of 6 bases from V and 5 bases from J, the junction contained 10 bases not matched to a gene.

This chain joins TRBV6-5 and TRBJ1-2; D not resolved. The germline V gene encodes CDR1 MNHEY and CDR2 SVGAGI. The CDR3 has 14 residues. The V end was cut by 8 bases, the J end by 0 bases, with 13 bases between. The CDR3 DNA reads TGTGCCAGCTCCCGGGCACCTTCTAACTATGGCTACACCTTC. It yields the protein CASSRAPSNYGYTF.

In DNA, the CDR3 is TGTGCCTGGAGTAAGGACACGAGGAGGACTGAAGCTTTCTTT. Residues: CAWSKDTRRTEAFF. The chain is built from TRBV30 and TRBJ1-1, with D maybe TRBD1 (5 bases). V lost 2 bases, J lost 5 bases, and 15 bases lay in between. The length of the CDR3 is 14 residues. Germline CDR1 and CDR2: GTSNPN and SVGIG (reference sequence).

The gene calls are TRBV28 and TRBJ2-2, with 10 bases lining up with TRBD2. CDR3 length: 16 residues. CDR1 is MDHEN and CDR2 is SYDVKM in the germline V gene. The J segment lost 6 bases and the V segment lost 1 base, leaving 5 bases of the junction unmatched. The CDR3 DNA sequence: TGTGCCAGCAGTTTATTAAGGCTAGCGGGAGCCGGGGAGCTGTTTTTT. Protein product: CASSLLRLAGAGELFF.

The chain uses TRBV20-1 and TRBJ2-1, with 8 bases identical to TRBD1. The germline V gene has CDR1 DFQATT and CDR2 SNEGSKA (reference sequence). Germline trimming cut 6 bases from V and 9 bases from J; bases unmatched to any gene: 10. This CDR3 is 13 amino acids long. CDR3 loop: CSATRQGLGEQFF. As DNA, the CDR3 is TGCAGTGCCACCAGACAGGGGCTCGGTGAGCAGTTCTTC.

This chain connects TRBV6-2 or TRBV6-3 to TRBJ2-7; D unclear. V was cut by 8 bases and J by 0 bases, with 17 bases left in between. The germline V gene has CDR1 MNHEY and CDR2 SVGEGT. The CDR3 spans 15 residues. The CDR3 DNA is TGTGCCAGCCTCAAGGACCTCGTAAGCTCCTACGAGCAGTACTTC. It encodes CASLKDLVSSYEQYF.

This clonotype was picked up a small number of times. For the CDR3, the DNA is TGTGCCAGCAGTCCAGGGACAGTTACGGAGACCCAGTACTTC. The encoded protein is CASSPGTVTETQYF. The V and J genes are TRBV28 and TRBJ2-5; 7 bases are a match to TRBD1. The CDR3 loop spans 14 amino acids. V was pared by 5 bases and J by 5 bases, with 8 bases of the junction left unmatched. From germline, CDR1 is MDHEN and CDR2 SYDVKM.

The chain couples TRBV28 to TRBJ1-5, with TRBD1 as a possible D gene (5 bases). CDR3 size: 15 residues. V was clipped by 6 bases and J by 1 base, with 13 bases between them. Germline CDR1 MDHEN, CDR2 SYDVKM. CDR3 sequence reads: CASSYLGGSNQPQHF. Written as DNA, the CDR3 is TGTGCCAGCAGCTACTTGGGGGGGAGCAATCAGCCCCAGCATTTT.

The chain recombines TRBV9 with TRBJ2-1, with D perhaps TRBD1 (6 bases). The germline V gene has CDR1 SGDLS and CDR2 YYNGEE. Trimming took off 4 bases at V and 3 bases at J, with 11 bases between the two ends. The CDR3 totals 14 residues. CDR3 region: CASSRDIYYNEQFF. The CDR3 coding sequence is TGTGCCAGCAGCCGGGACATTTACTACAATGAGCAGTTCTTC.

This chain connects TRBV28 to TRBJ2-7; TRBD2 agrees at 9 bases. Trimming at V came to 6 bases and at J to 3 bases, leaving 9 bases not matched to a gene. The CDR3 length is 15 residues. The germline CDR1 and CDR2 sequences are MDHEN and SYDVKM. The CDR3 DNA reads as TGTGCCAGCAGCCCCGTTAGCGGGAGCTACTACGAGCAGTACTTC. It encodes CASSPVSGSYYEQYF.

This clonotype has at least ten counts. V gene TRBV29-1 combines with J gene TRBJ2-7; TRBD1 might be the D (6 bases). V dropped 6 bases and J dropped 4 bases, with 10 bases sitting between them. The germline V gene has CDR1 SQVTM and CDR2 ANQGSEA. The CDR3 has 11 residues. In nucleotides, the CDR3 is TGCAGCGTGTTCAGGGGTTACGAGCAGTACTTC. Its protein is CSVFRGYEQYF.

This clonotype was counted only a few times. The V gene is TRBV27, the J gene TRBJ2-5, with unresolved D. The germline V gene encodes CDR1 MNHEY and CDR2 SMNVEV (reference sequence). The CDR3 contains 13 residues. Trimming stripped 5 bases from V and 2 bases from J, with 9 bases between. The CDR3 sequence is CASSRHHQETQYF. In DNA, the CDR3 is TGTGCCAGCAGTCGACACCATCAAGAGACCCAGTACTTC.

This clonotype has a count of ten or more. This chain uses TRBV7-8 with TRBJ2-7; 8 bases fit TRBD2. The CDR3 contains 15 residues. Germline V gene sequence: CDR1 SGHVS, CDR2 FQNEAQ. J lost 1 base, V lost 5 bases, and 7 bases had no gene match. This chain's CDR3 is CASSRTGTSSYEQYF. CDR3 in DNA: TGTGCCAGCAGCAGAACCGGGACTAGTTCCTACGAGCAGTACTTC.

The chain links TRBV20-1 to TRBJ1-6, with D unresolved. CDR3 length equals 16 residues. V was cut by 6 bases and J by 7 bases, with 22 bases left in between. Germline V gives CDR1 DFQATT, CDR2 SNEGSKA (reference sequence). CDR3 loop: CSAADRRGLLNSPLHF. Here the CDR3 DNA reads TGCAGTGCAGCTGACCGGCGTGGGCTCCTAAATTCACCCCTCCACTTT.

As regards this clonotype: Relative to the germline gene, one junction end is altered; a read error may explain this. This chain joins TRBV12-3 or TRBV12-4 and TRBJ2-3, with TRBD1 matching 7 bases. The CDR3 contains 15 residues. CDR3 bases: TGTGCCAGCAGTTTAGCGCGAGGGGGCACAGATATGCAGTATTTT. It translates to CASSLARGGTDMQYF.

The genes are TRBV12-3 or TRBV12-4 and TRBJ2-7, with 10 bases fitting TRBD2. With V trimmed by 5 bases and J by 0 bases, 16 bases remained unmatched. The CDR3 contains 19 residues. Written as DNA, the CDR3 is TGTGCCAGCAGTGTACTGGGTAGCGGGAGGCCGGGAGTCTCCTACGAGCAGTACTTC. It is translated as CASSVLGSGRPGVSYEQYF.

The V and J genes are TRBV6-5 and TRBJ1-1; D gene ambiguous. Germline V lookup: CDR1 MNHEY, CDR2 SVGAGI. V was cut by 2 bases and J by 0 bases, with 10 bases left in between. This CDR3 region has 15 residues. The CDR3, as DNA: TGTGCCAGCAGTTACGCGGAAGGGATGAACACTGAAGCTTTCTTT. Its protein is CASSYAEGMNTEAFF.

On this clonotype itself: A read error may produce the germline difference seen at one junction end. The CDR3: CASGQDGGIGASGSNEQFF. Here the CDR3 DNA reads TGTGCCAGCGGCCAAGACGGAGGCATTGGGGCGTCTGGGTCCAATGAGCAGTTCTTC. The chain employs TRBV3-1 and TRBJ2-1; D possibly uses TRBD1 or TRBD2 (5 bases each). There are 19 residues in the CDR3. Germline loops: CDR1 LGHDT, CDR2 YNNKEL (reference sequence).